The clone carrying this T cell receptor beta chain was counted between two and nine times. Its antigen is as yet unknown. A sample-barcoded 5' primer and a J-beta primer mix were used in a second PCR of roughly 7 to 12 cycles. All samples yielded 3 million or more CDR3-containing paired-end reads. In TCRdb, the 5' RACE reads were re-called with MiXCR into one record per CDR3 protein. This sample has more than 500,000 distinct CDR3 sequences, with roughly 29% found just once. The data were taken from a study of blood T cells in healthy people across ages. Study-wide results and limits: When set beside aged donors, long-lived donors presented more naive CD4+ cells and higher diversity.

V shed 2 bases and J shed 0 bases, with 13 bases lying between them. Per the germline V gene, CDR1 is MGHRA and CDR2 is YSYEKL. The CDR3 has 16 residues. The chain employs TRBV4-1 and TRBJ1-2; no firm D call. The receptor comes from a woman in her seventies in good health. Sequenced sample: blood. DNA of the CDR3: TGCGCCAGCAGCCAACCCCCTGGGAGAACTAACTATGGCTACACCTTC. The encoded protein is CASSQPPGRTNYGYTF.